The 13 T cell receptor beta chains in this list originate from one sample, sequenced in a study of cytomegalovirus exposure and HLA in healthy donors. Researchers ran the PCR with 60 Vbeta and 13 Jbeta primers. Measured with immunoSEQ multiplex PCR; TCRdb has only the in-frame clones, and not every one. This sample has 85,000 to 130,000 clones, with about 75% found just once. Material: PBMCs. The receptor set was obtained from a man aged 60-69 years in good health and CMV-seropositive.

This clone was recorded only once. J is TRBJ2-4 and V is TRBV7-2; 10 bases align to TRBD2. Losses at the gene ends were 4 bases for V and 8 bases for J; bases not matched to a gene: 8. The CDR3 sequence is 15 residues long. Germline assignment: CDR1 SGHTA and CDR2 FQGNSA. The CDR3 nucleotides read TGTGCCAGCAGCTCCTTAGCGGGGGGAAGGGACATTCAGTACTTC. It yields the protein CASSSLAGGRDIQYF.

The rearrangement uses TRBV6-1 and TRBJ1-1; 8 positions agree with TRBD1. V dropped 7 bases and J dropped 3; count of bases not matched to a gene: 10. Looked up from germline, CDR1 is MNHNS and CDR2 is SASEGT. This CDR3 is 15 amino acids long. The CDR3 loop reads CASINAGGWDTEAFF. The CDR3 nucleotides are TGTGCCAGCATCAACGCAGGGGGCTGGGACACTGAAGCTTTCTTT.

DNA of the CDR3: TGTGCGTGTAGGGCAACTAGCGGGGGGGAACAAGAGACCCAGTACTTC. Protein product: CACRATSGGEQETQYF. This chain uses TRBV10-3 with TRBJ2-5; 13 positions agree with TRBD2. This CDR3 has 16 amino acids. Germline V lookup: CDR1 ENHRY, CDR2 SYGVKD.

The J gene is TRBJ1-1, the V gene TRBV6-4; D unresolved. The ends were cut back, 10 bases at V and 8 bases at J, with 14 bases in the middle. This CDR3 is built from 11 residues. The germline V gene encodes CDR1 MRHNA and CDR2 SNTAGT. CDR3 residues: CAIRGPGEAFF. The CDR3 DNA sequence: TGTGCCATTCGTGGGCCGGGAGAAGCTTTCTTT.

The chain is built from TRBV6-1 and TRBJ2-5; D remains ambiguous. Gene TRBJ2-7 matches the end of the DNA better, so the J call may be wrong. There are 14 residues in the CDR3. Germline V CDR1 and CDR2: MNHNS, SASEGT. The CDR3 spells CASSEWAFGYEQYF. The CDR3 DNA reads as TGTGCCAGCAGTGAATGGGCATTCGGCTACGAGCAGTACTTC.

CDR3 nucleotides: TGTGCCAGTAGTCAGACCGGGGTTCAAGAGACCCAGTACTTC. Protein: CASSQTGVQETQYF. The chain couples TRBV19 to TRBJ2-5; D is perhaps TRBD2 (5 bases). The germline V gene encodes CDR1 LNHDA and CDR2 SQIVND (reference sequence). The CDR3 loop spans 14 amino acids. Trimming removed 5 bases from V and 2 bases from J, with 12 bases in between.

This chain uses TRBV5-1 with TRBJ2-7; the match to TRBD1 covers 9 bases. The V segment lost 4 bases and the J segment 2 bases; nucleotides outside the gene matches: 13. The CDR3 is 17 amino acids. Germline V gene data show CDR1 as SGHRS and CDR2 as YFSETQ. The CDR3 spells CASSGGTGTMKAYEQYF. CDR3 in DNA: TGCGCCAGCAGCGGCGGGACAGGGACCATGAAGGCCTACGAGCAGTACTTC.

J is TRBJ2-1 and V is TRBV5-1; 10 positions match TRBD2. Germline V gene data show CDR1 as SGHRS and CDR2 as YFSETQ. The junction had 13 bases not matched to a gene; V was cut back by 7 bases and J by 15 bases. The CDR3 loop spans 13 amino acids. The CDR3 DNA follows: TGCGCCAGCTACCCGGCCAGCGGGGGGGCGGGGTTCTTC. Residues: CASYPASGGAGFF.

The sample holds one count of this clone. The J gene is TRBJ1-2, the V gene TRBV27; the match to TRBD1 covers 7 bases. CDR3 length: 14 residues. With 5 bases clipped from V and 5 bases from J, the junction kept 8 bases outside the gene matches. In germline, CDR1 is MNHEY, CDR2 SMNVEV (reference sequence). The CDR3 loop reads CASSPQGQTYGYTF. The CDR3, as DNA: TGTGCCAGCAGTCCCCAGGGACAGACGTATGGCTACACCTTC.

The chain has TRBV5-1 and TRBJ2-1; 8 nucleotides agree with TRBD1. Germline CDR1 reads SGHRS; CDR2 reads YFSETQ. The junction had 6 bases not matched to a gene; V was cut back by 4 bases and J by 9 bases. CDR3 size: 13 residues. The CDR3 loop reads CASSGTGTIEQFF. In DNA, the CDR3 is TGCGCCAGCAGCGGGACAGGTACCATTGAGCAGTTCTTC.

The chain is built from TRBV10-1 and TRBJ2-7, with TRBD1 matching over 8 bases. Germline lookup yields CDR1 WNHNN and CDR2 SYGVQD (reference sequence). After removal of 4 bases from V and 2 bases from J, the junction contained 1 base not matched to a gene. CDR3 length: 13 amino acids. This chain's CDR3 is CASSATGAYEQYF. DNA of the CDR3: TGCGCCAGCAGTGCGACAGGGGCCTACGAGCAGTACTTC.

This chain joins TRBV30 and TRBJ2-1; 11 bases line up with TRBD2. Germline lookup yields CDR1 GTSNPN and CDR2 SVGIG (reference sequence). The CDR3 runs 12 residues. The V segment lost 8 bases and the J segment 7 bases; nucleotides outside the gene matches: 4. DNA of the CDR3: TGTGCCCTAGCGGGGGGATCAAATGAGCAGTTCTTC. Its translation is CALAGGSNEQFF.

The J gene is TRBJ1-1, the V gene TRBV5-4; D possibly corresponds to TRBD1 (5 bases). V lost 4 bases and J lost 4, with 11 bases in between. Germline V gene lookup returns CDR1 SGHNT and CDR2 YYREEE (reference sequence). CDR3 size: 13 residues. The CDR3 reads CASSETDSTEAFF. As DNA, the CDR3 is TGTGCCAGCAGCGAGACAGATAGCACTGAAGCTTTCTTT.